This TCR beta chain emerged from a study of blood T cell repertoires in COVID-19. CDR1 and CDR2 from the germline V gene are LGHDT and YNNKEL (reference sequence). Unmatched junction bases numbered 5, after V lost 4 bases and J lost 9 bases. The CDR3 runs 14 residues. TCRdb's copy holds only in-frame clones and misses some; the assay was immunoSEQ multiplex PCR. The repertoire includes around 280,000 clones, 87% of them detected once, and 6% to 7% sits in the top ten. The participants were between 18 and 89 years old and came from 24 US areas. This clone showed up just a few times. The sequence derives from a woman in her thirties or forties who had recovered from COVID-19. Sequenced: PBMCs or T cells enriched from blood (not recorded which). The rearrangement links TRBV3-1 (or the pseudogene TRBV3-2) to TRBJ1-6; 8 bases line up with TRBD1. The CDR3 region is CASSPRGRSSPLHF. In nucleotides, the CDR3 is TGTGCCAGCAGCCCCAGGGGGCGCAGTTCACCCCTCCACTTT.